A selection of T cell receptor beta chains follows, all from one sample in a study of early T cells in non-severe SARS-CoV-2 infection. TCRdb re-called the 5' RACE reads with MiXCR, one entry per CDR3 protein. Of 45,000 to 55,000 distinct CDR3 sequences listed, under 7% were seen once; the top ten hold less than 3.5%. Here the sequenced sample was whole blood, taken at baseline. These receptors were collected from an adult who was a healthcare worker with PCR-confirmed SARS-CoV-2 infection or an uninfected control (not recorded which). Each CDR3 is given with its conserved first and last residue. The D gene is left open where the match is weak. A row's size may be missing; if present it is once, few, many or a size class.

TRBJ2-2,TRBV24-1,-,-,CATSETNTGELFF,TGTGCCACCAGTGAAACGAACACCGGGGAGCTGTTTTTT
TRBJ1-2,TRBV20-1,few,TRBD1,CSARSDRVELHGYTF,TGCAGTGCGCGCTCGGACAGGGTTGAGCTGCATGGCTACACCTTC
TRBJ2-3,TRBV14,-,TRBD2,CASSRGKIAGVTDTQYF,TGTGCCAGCAGCCGGGGAAAGATAGCGGGGGTCACAGATACGCAGTATTTT
TRBJ2-2,TRBV6-2/TRBV6-3,-,-,CASSPRGLTGTGELLF,TGTGCCAGCAGTCCTAGGGGCCTAACGGGCACCGGGGAGCTGCTTTTT
TRBJ1-6,TRBV12-3/TRBV12-4,few,-,CASSSGSPLHF,TGTGCCAGCAGTTCCGGATCACCCCTCCACTTT
TRBJ2-5,TRBV14,few,-,CASSPSAGAKTQYF,TGTGCCAGCAGCCCCAGCGCGGGGGCCAAGACCCAGTACTTC
TRBJ2-5,TRBV20-1,-,-,CSASDSLVRYF,TGCAGTGCTAGTGATTCGTTGGTCAGGTACTTC
TRBJ2-2,TRBV9,many,-,CASSVGQGKRIGELFF,TGTGCCAGCAGCGTAGGGCAGGGAAAAAGAATCGGGGAGCTGTTTTTT
TRBJ2-5,TRBV20-1,many,TRBD2,CSARDGAGGIQETQYF,TGCAGTGCTAGAGATGGAGCGGGGGGCATCCAAGAGACCCAGTACTTC
TRBJ2-2,TRBV28,-,-,CASAARANTGELFF,TGTGCCAGTGCGGCGAGGGCGAATACCGGGGAGCTGTTTTTT
TRBJ1-6,TRBV6-6,many,-,CASTLVGVYNSPLHF,TGTGCCAGCACCCTCGTGGGAGTCTATAATTCACCCCTCCACTTT
TRBJ1-6,TRBV12-3/TRBV12-4,many,-,CASSFQGKISPLHF,TGTGCCAGCAGTTTTCAGGGAAAGATTTCACCCCTCCACTTT
TRBJ2-6,TRBV10-2,many,-,CASSDGTSSSGANVLTF,TGCGCCAGCAGTGATGGGACTTCCTCCTCTGGGGCCAACGTCCTGACTTTC
TRBJ2-2,TRBV7-2,many,-,CASSSSGYLGGLFF,TGTGCCAGCAGCTCCTCGGGTTACCTAGGCGGGCTGTTTTTT
TRBJ1-3,TRBV9,many,-,CASSPEGGGGNTIYF,TGTGCCAGCAGCCCGGAAGGGGGAGGCGGAAACACCATATATTTT
TRBJ2-7,TRBV20-1,many,-,CSATRRFYEQYF,TGCAGTGCCACTCGACGGTTCTACGAGCAGTACTTC
TRBJ2-1,TRBV19,-,-,CASSNRGGHNEQFF,TGTGCCAGTAGTAACAGGGGAGGCCACAATGAGCAGTTCTTC
TRBJ1-2,TRBV4-3,many,TRBD1,CASSFDREARYGYTF,TGCGCCAGCAGCTTTGACAGGGAGGCCCGGTATGGCTACACCTTC
TRBJ1-1,TRBV20-1,many,-,CSASPPDGLNTEAFF,TGCAGTGCTAGCCCTCCCGACGGCCTGAACACTGAAGCTTTCTTT
TRBJ2-5,TRBV2,many,TRBD1,CASSGQGIQETQYF,TGTGCCAGCAGTGGACAGGGAATCCAAGAGACCCAGTACTTC
TRBJ1-1,TRBV2,-,TRBD1,CASSGFTGDSRAFF,TGTGCCAGCAGTGGGTTCACAGGGGATTCACGAGCTTTCTTT
TRBJ1-1,TRBV6-6,few,-,CASSYPHLGGRGEAFF,TGTGCCAGCAGTTACCCCCACCTTGGAGGGAGGGGAGAGGCTTTCTTT